This T cell receptor (beta chain) was retrieved from a study of post-analysis software for immune sequencing data. Across the study: Recorded disease courses covered relapsing-remitting, secondary progressive and progressive-relapsing multiple sclerosis. Some patients had no subtype annotation. Study-level findings and limits: Elevated frequency relative to controls characterized several TRBV segments in patients, TRBV5-6, TRBV5-1 and TRBV20-1 among them. Versus controls, multiple sclerosis patients showed significantly lower diversity (normalized Chao1).

Details on this clonotype: Its specificity is not known.

Unique molecular identifiers were carried by the TCR beta cDNA libraries. Each CDR3 protein is one row after TCRdb ran MiXCR on the PCR reads. Among fewer than 550,000 distinct CDR3 sequences listed, less than 40% were seen once. The CDR3 covers 17 residues. CDR1 SEHNR and CDR2 FQNEAQ come from the germline V gene (reference sequence). V is TRBV7-9 and J is TRBJ2-5; the match to TRBD1 covers 10 bases. With the DNA end fitting TRBJ2-7 better, the J assignment may be wrong. Sequences were obtained from blood. The sequence came from a girl aged 2 to 17 with multiple sclerosis. Here the CDR3 DNA reads TGTGCCAGCAGCTTGACCGGGACAGGGGCCGCTAGGAACGAGCAGTACTTC. It translates to CASSLTGTGAARNEQYF.